This TCR beta chain was recovered during a study of T cells in Graves' hyperthyroidism and ophthalmopathy (dated 2019 in TCRdb). Regarding the research as a whole: Peripheral blood samples were taken at the time of initial diagnosis, prior to any treatment. In addition, the study compared T-cell repertoires in thyroid tissue and in blood from over 5 Graves' hyperthyroidism patients. TCR Vbeta CDR3 sequencing of 135 peripheral blood samples (roughly 43 ophthalmopathy, some 75 hyperthyroidism and about 17 progressor patients) is reported in the paper. After blood sampling, hyperthyroidism patients were treated with methimazole at a starting dose of 30 mg daily, and ophthalmopathy patients were treated with high-dose intravenous methylprednisolone. The roughly 100 discovery patients were randomly split 7:3 into training and test sets. Whether ophthalmopathy could be predicted prospectively was tested in an independent validation cohort made up of 18 to 20 hyperthyroidism patients plus 17 patients who later progressed to ophthalmopathy. A discovery cohort of fewer than 110 patients, roughly 43 with Graves' ophthalmopathy and approximately 60 with stable Graves' hyperthyroidism, was used to find distinguishing TCR V-J signatures. General conclusions and limits of the study: In validation, the model predicted progression to ophthalmopathy with 55% to 71% sensitivity and less than 75% specificity, a median of about 6 months before onset. A model built on a 13 V-J signature distinguished ophthalmopathy from stable hyperthyroidism, reaching 85% to 90% sensitivity and around 82% specificity in cross-validation and 80%/75% in testing. Sample size was not statistically predetermined, and blinding of investigators to group allocation was not performed. Blood samples also contained most of the expanded thyroid clonotypes (frequency above 0.001), which suggests that blood repertoires may reflect thyroid immune responses.

The hyperthyroidism patients were between 18 and 65 years old and newly diagnosed, with a disease duration of less than 2 months. Any patient with an uncontrolled infection, another autoimmune disease, pregnancy or lactation was excluded. Diagnoses relied on clinical symptoms, serum thyroxine and TRAb, thyroid ultrasound and orbital computed tomography. Blood from progressor patients was drawn when they were first diagnosed with hyperthyroidism, before any ophthalmopathy symptoms appeared. PBMCs were separated from roughly 10 ml of fresh peripheral blood using Ficoll-Paque density gradient centrifugation. Patients classed as progressors first received a Graves' hyperthyroidism diagnosis and then went on to develop ophthalmopathy during follow-up. Total RNA was extracted with Trizol reagent, and quality was checked on an Agilent 2100 Bioanalyzer. TCR beta CDR3 regions were amplified from RNA transcripts. For the first round of RT-PCR on the TCR CDR3, the HTBI primer set was used together with the Qiagen OneStep RT-PCR kit. The libraries were constructed in a second round of multiplex PCR and then size-selected and purified. The libraries were sequenced on an Illumina HiSeq2000 using paired-end 100 bp reads. The study's processing was this. SOAPnuke was used to process the raw data, throwing out any read that contained adapters or uncalled bases, had a mean Phred below 15, or lacked an exact constant-primer or identifier match. COPE v1.2.5 was used to merge high-quality paired reads, and clonotypes were defined as unique nucleotide sequences. Clonotypes were aligned to IMGT TRBV, TRBD and TRBJ reference segments using MiTCR v1.1. Analysis was restricted to V-J combinations with a frequency above 0.0001, which covered roughly 99% of repertoires. The TCS score was defined as F50 (clonal expansion) divided by E x V (chaos), with BLOSUM62-based TCRdist calculated between CDR3 peptides within each V-J. Welch's t-statistics and random forest reduced just over 500 V-J features to roughly 13, which were used in a naive Bayes classifier (R e1071). Through fastp at Q25 and MiXCR, TCRdb rebuilt clones from the public reads, retaining in-frame beta chains. CDR3 protein sequences are deduplicated, and each keeps its most common genes and DNA. The V and J calls were not made by the authors but by TCRdb's processing. For this sample there are approximately 360,000 distinct CDR3 sequences; less than 20% appear just once. The ten largest account for around a quarter of the sample.

From the germline V gene, CDR1 is MGHRA and CDR2 is YSYEKL. Trimming leaves V shorter by 0 bases and J shorter by 6 bases, with the junction holding 5 bases beyond the gene matches. CDR3 length: 16 amino acids, cysteine to phenylalanine. Only the CDR3 part of the read is kept: 48 bases, read in frame from the first base. On this clonotype itself: The clone's antigen remains unknown. The record has no base qualities; no much larger clone is one base away.

The chain was built from TRBV4-1 and TRBJ2-1; 10 nucleotides in the junction match TRBD2. The TCR comes from a woman under 30 with Graves' hyperthyroidism that later progressed to Graves' ophthalmopathy. Input material: blood. The base sequence is TGCGCCAGCAGCCAAGAAGGGCTAGCGGGAGTCAATGAGCAGTTCTTC. This yields the protein CASSQEGLAGVNEQFF.